The present T cell receptor beta chain was sequenced within a study of blood T cell repertoires in COVID-19 (dated by TCRdb to between 2020 and 2021). Turning to the overall study: Samples from collaborators originated in the United States, Italy and Spain and spanned both the acute and convalescent phases of COVID-19. The material from the prospective study consisted of cDNA or gDNA derived from T cells, B-cell-depleted T cells, or PBMCs. The dataset comprised deeply sampled blood TCRbeta repertoires from subjects exposed to, actively infected with, or recovered from COVID-19. The repertoires were released in a freely available public database meant as a resource for research on the immune response to SARS-CoV-2. The samples were drawn from two sources: the first 160 participants of the ongoing ImmuneRACE study, and 950 to 1,500 subjects contributed by 6 global collaborators. The sample metadata nearly always contained a de-identified subject ID, COVID-19 status, age in years and sex. Where available, HLA class I and class II types were taken from metadata supplied by the sample provider and were not determined by assay-based typing.

Collaborating institutions collected whole blood in K2EDTA tubes following their own protocols. For TCRbeta analysis, collaborators shipped samples in one of three forms: frozen whole blood, isolated PBMCs, or DNA extracted from either of those sample types. With regard to this clone: Its target antigen remains unknown. No base qualities exist here, and no much larger clone lies one base off it.

TCRbeta CDR3 regions were amplified from genomic DNA by means of the immunoSEQ Assay, a bias-controlled multiplex PCR. As for the original processing: Nucleated cell counts per sample were estimated from amplification of reference gene primers within the assay. Sequence reads were collapsed and filtered to measure the absolute abundance of every unique TCRbeta CDR3 rearrangement. Productive Simpson clonality was computed per sample as the square root of Simpson's diversity index over productive rearrangements. Drawn from immuneACCESS, this table holds only the in-frame rearrangements with V and J called that TCRdb kept. Clones are partly lost; checked studies trace under half to an unresolved V gene and leave the rest unexplained. That table furnishes V, J and clone size, whereas the DNA furnished D and trimming. The sample profile shows approximately 150,000 clones; more than 75% of them were found once. Jointly, the top ten make up approximately 1.1% of the sample.

The CDR3, from cysteine to phenylalanine, totals 14 residues. Only the CDR3 DNA stays, 42 bases, in frame from base 1. The germline V gene supplies CDR1 MNHEY and CDR2 SVGAGI. Cut back by 0 bases and 10 bases, the V and J ends lie 15 bases apart. Broader findings and caveats from the paper: How much clinical and demographic metadata was included differed by source and by participant, and the metadata was provided uncurated.

This TCR was sampled from a man in his forties with acute or convalescent COVID-19. The source material was peripheral blood. Here the chain combines TRBV6-5 and TRBJ1-1, and the D gene may be TRBD1, 6 bases matching. The CDR3 region: CASSYSSAGEGAFF. In nucleotides, the sequence is TGTGCCAGCAGTTACTCATCGGCAGGGGAAGGAGCTTTCTTT.